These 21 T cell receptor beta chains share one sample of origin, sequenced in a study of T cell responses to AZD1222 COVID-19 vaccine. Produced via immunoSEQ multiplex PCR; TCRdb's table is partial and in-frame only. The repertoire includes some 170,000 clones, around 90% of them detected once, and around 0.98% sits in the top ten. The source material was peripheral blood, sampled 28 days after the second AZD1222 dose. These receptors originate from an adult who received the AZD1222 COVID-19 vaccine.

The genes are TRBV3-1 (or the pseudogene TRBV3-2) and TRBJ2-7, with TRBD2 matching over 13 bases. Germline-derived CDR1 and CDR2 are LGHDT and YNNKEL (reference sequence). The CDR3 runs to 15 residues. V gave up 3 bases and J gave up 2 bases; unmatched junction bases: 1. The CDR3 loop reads CASSQTSGGPYEQYF. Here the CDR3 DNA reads TGTGCCAGCAGCCAGACTAGCGGGGGGCCCTACGAGCAGTACTTC.

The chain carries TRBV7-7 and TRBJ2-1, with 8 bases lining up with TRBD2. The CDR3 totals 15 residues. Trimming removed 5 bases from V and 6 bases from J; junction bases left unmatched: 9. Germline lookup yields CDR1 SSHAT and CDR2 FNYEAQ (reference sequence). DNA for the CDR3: TGTGCCAGCAGCCCAGGTAGCGGGGCGGGCAATGAGCAGTTCTTC. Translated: CASSPGSGAGNEQFF.

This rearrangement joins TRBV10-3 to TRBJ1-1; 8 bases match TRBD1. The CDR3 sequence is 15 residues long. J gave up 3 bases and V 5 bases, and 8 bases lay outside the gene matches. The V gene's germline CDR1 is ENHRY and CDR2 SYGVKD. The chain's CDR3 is CAISPTGGGDTEAFF. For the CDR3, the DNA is TGTGCCATCAGTCCAACAGGGGGAGGGGACACTGAAGCTTTCTTT.

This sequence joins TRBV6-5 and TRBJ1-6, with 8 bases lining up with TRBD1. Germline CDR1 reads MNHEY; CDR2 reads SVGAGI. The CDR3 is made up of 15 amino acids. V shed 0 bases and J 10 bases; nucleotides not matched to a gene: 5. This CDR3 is CASSYSRQGTSPLHF. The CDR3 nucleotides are TGTGCCAGCAGTTACTCGAGACAGGGGACATCACCCCTCCACTTT.

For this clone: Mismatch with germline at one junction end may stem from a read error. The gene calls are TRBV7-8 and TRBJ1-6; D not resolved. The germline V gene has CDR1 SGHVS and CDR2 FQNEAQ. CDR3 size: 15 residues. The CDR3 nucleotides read TGTGCCAGCAGCTTAGTAAGCGAAGATAAGTCACCCCTCCACTTT. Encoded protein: CASSLVSEDKSPLHF.

The CDR3 DNA reads as TGTGCCAGCTCACCACGGCAGACGGATACGCAGTATTTT. Translating gives CASSPRQTDTQYF. The chain uses TRBV18 and TRBJ2-3; D unclear. Trimming stripped 1 base from V and 6 bases from J, with 8 bases between. In germline, CDR1 is KGHSH, CDR2 LQKENI. CDR3 length equals 13 residues.

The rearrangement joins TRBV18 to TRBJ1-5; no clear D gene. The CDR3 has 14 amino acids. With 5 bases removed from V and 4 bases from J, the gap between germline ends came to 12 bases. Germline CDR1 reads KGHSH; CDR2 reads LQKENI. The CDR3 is CASSSRGQNQPQHF. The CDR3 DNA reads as TGTGCCAGCTCATCCCGAGGGCAGAATCAGCCCCAGCATTTT.

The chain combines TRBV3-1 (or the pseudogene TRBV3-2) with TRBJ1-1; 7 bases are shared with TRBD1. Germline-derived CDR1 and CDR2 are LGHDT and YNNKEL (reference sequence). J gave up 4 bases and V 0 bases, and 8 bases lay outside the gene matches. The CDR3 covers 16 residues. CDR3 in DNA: TGTGCCAGCAGCCAAGATTGGGGCAGGGGGGGCACTGAAGCTTTCTTT. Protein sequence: CASSQDWGRGGTEAFF.

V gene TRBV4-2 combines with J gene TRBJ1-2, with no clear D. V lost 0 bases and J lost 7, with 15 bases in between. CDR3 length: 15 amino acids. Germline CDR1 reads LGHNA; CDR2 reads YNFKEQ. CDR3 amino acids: CASSQDGPGMSGYTF. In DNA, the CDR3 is TGTGCCAGCAGCCAAGATGGGCCAGGCATGAGTGGCTACACCTTC.

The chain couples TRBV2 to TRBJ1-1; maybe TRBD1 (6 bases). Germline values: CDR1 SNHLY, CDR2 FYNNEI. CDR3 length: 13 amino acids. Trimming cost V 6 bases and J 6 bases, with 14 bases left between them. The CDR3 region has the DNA TGTGCCAGCAGGGCAGGGGAAGGGGCTGAAGCTTTCTTT. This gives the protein CASRAGEGAEAFF.

Here the CDR3 DNA reads TGTGCCAGCAGGACGACAGGGGGCGACCTGAAGGGCTACACCTTC. Encoded protein: CASRTTGGDLKGYTF. The J gene is TRBJ1-2, the V gene TRBV6-5, with TRBD1 identical over 10 bases. Germline trimming cut 6 bases from V and 8 bases from J; bases unmatched to any gene: 12. Germline loops: CDR1 MNHEY, CDR2 SVGAGI. The CDR3 has 15 residues.

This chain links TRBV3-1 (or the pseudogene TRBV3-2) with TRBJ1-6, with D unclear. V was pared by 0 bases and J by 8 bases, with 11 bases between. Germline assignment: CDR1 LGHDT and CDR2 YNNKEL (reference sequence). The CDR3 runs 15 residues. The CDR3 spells CASSQEAGGHSPLHF. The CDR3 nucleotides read TGTGCCAGCAGCCAAGAAGCAGGAGGGCATTCACCCCTCCACTTT.

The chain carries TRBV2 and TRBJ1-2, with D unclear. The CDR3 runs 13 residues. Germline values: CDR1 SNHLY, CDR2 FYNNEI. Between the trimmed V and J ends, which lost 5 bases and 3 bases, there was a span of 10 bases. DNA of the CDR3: TGTGCCAGCAGTAAGGACGGGCACTATGGCTACACCTTC. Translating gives CASSKDGHYGYTF. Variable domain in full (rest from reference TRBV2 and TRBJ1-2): EPEVTQTPSHQVTQMGQEVILRCVPISNHLYFYWYRQILGQKVEFLVSFYNNEISEKSEIFDDQFSVERPDGSNFTLKIRSTKLEDSAMYFCASSKDGHYGYTFGSGTRLTVV.

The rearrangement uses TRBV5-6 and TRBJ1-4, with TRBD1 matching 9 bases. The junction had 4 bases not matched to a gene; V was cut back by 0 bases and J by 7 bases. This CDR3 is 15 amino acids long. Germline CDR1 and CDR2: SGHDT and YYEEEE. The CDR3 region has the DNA TGTGCCAGCAGCTTGGCAGGACAGGGGCGTGAAAAACTGTTTTTT. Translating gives CASSLAGQGREKLFF.

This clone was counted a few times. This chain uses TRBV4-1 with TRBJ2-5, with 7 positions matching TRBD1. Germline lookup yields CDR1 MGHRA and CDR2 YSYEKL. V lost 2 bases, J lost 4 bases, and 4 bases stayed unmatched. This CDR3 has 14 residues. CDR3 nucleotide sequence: TGCGCCAGCAGCCAAATGACAGGGCGAGAGACCCAGTACTTC. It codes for CASSQMTGRETQYF.

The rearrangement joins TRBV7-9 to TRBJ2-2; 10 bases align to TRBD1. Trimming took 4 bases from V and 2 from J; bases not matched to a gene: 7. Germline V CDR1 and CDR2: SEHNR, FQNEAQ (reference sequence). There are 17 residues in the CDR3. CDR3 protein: CASSSRQGAGNTGELFF. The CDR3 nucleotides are TGTGCCAGCAGCTCGAGACAGGGGGCGGGAAACACCGGGGAGCTGTTTTTT.

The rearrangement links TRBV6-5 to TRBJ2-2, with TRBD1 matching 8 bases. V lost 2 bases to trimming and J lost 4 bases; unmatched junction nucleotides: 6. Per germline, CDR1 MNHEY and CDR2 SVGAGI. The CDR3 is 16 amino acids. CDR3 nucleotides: TGTGCCAGCAGTTACACCTACAGGGGGACCACCGGGGAGCTGTTTTTT. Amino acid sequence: CASSYTYRGTTGELFF.

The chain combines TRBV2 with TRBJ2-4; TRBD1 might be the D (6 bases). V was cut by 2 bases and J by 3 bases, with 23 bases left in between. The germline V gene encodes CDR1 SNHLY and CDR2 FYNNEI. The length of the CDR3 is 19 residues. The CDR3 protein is CASSESAGEVIGFKNIQYF. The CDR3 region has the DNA TGTGCCAGCAGTGAATCGGCAGGGGAAGTAATTGGCTTCAAAAACATTCAGTACTTC.

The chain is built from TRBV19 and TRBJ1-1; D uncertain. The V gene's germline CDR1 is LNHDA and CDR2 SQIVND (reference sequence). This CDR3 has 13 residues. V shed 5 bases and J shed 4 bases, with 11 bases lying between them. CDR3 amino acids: CASSQGSGTEAFF. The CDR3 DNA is TGTGCCAGTAGTCAAGGCAGTGGCACTGAAGCTTTCTTT. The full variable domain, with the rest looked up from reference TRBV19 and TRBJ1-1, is DGGITQSPKYLFRKEGQNVTLSCEQNLNHDAMYWYRQDPGQGLRLIYYSQIVNDFQKGDIAEGYSVSREKKESFPLTVTSAQKNPTAFYLCASSQGSGTEAFFGQGTRLTVV.

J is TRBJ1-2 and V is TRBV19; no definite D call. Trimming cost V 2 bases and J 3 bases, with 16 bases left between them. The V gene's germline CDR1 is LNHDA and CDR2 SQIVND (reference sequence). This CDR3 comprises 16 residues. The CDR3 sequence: CASSISAGPPYYGYTF. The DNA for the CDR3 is TGTGCCAGTAGTATAAGTGCGGGTCCACCCTACTATGGCTACACCTTC.

The CDR3 DNA follows: TGTGCCAGCAGTGAGCCCCGGGACGGTGACACTGAAGCTTTCTTT. It translates to CASSEPRDGDTEAFF. The chain has TRBV25-1 and TRBJ1-1; D perhaps matches TRBD1 (5 bases). Germline CDR1 is MGHDK and CDR2 is SYGVNS. CDR3 length: 15 amino acids. Trimming stripped 3 bases from V and 3 bases from J, with 14 bases between.